The source of this T cell receptor beta chain is a study of beta chain features in type 1 diabetes. General study findings and limits: Patients with Type 1 diabetes showed moderately but significantly shorter TCRB CDR3s in all four CD4+ subsets.

The length of the CDR3 is 16 residues. Looked up from germline, CDR1 is MNHEY and CDR2 is SVGAGI. The V end lost 2 bases, the J end lost 0 bases, and 13 bases lay between the germline ends. Notes on this clone: The antigen is unknown.

Expressed TCRB transcripts were sequenced because the entire RNA isolate underwent reverse transcription. Clones were sequenced by immunoSEQ multiplex PCR, and TCRdb holds only the in-frame ones, with some missing. The sample has roughly 340,000 clones, around an eighth seen once. Sequencing was performed on naive CD4+ T cells from blood. The rearrangement links TRBV6-5 to TRBJ1-2; weak D call: TRBD1 (6 bases). The source is a young woman with type 1 diabetes. CDR3: CASSYDRTRSNYGYTF. The DNA for the CDR3 is TGTGCCAGCAGTTACGACAGGACCAGATCTAACTATGGCTACACCTTC.